This T cell receptor (beta chain) was sequenced for a study of blood T cells in healthy people across ages. Study-level points and caveats: Roughly linearly, TCR beta diversity per million T cells fell as age increased.

Investigators took roughly 10 milliliters of peripheral blood from every donor. Alongside a J-beta primer mix, a sample-barcoded 5' primer served in a second PCR lasting about 7 to 11 cycles. TCRdb re-called the 5' RACE reads through MiXCR, storing one row per CDR3 protein. Altogether about 800,000 distinct CDR3 sequences are present, roughly 25% being singletons, with the ten largest covering roughly 3.5%. The CDR3 has 14 amino acids. Germline-derived CDR1 and CDR2 are SGDLS and YYNGEE. The J segment lost 9 bases and the V segment lost 3 bases, leaving 5 bases of the junction unmatched. This clonotype was detected a few times. What it binds is unknown. These data are also associated with another study on T cells of mothers and their children. That source reports: RNA extracted was entirely used for cDNA synthesis, around 1.5 ug per 15 ul.

This TCR came from a boy aged 10-17 years in good health. V is TRBV9 and J is TRBJ2-1; 11 nucleotides align to TRBD1. Material: blood. As DNA, the CDR3 is TGTGCCAGCAGCGCCGGACAGGGGGCGGTTGAGCAGTTCTTC. It is translated as CASSAGQGAVEQFF.